Below are 13 T cell receptor beta chains sequenced from a single sample in a study of T cell responses to AZD1222 COVID-19 vaccine. Here immunoSEQ multiplex PCR was the method, and the copy in TCRdb shows in-frame clones only, minus some. The data contain around 120,000 clones, roughly 90% of them singletons. The specimen comprised peripheral blood, sampled on day 0 of AZD1222 vaccination. The origin of the receptors is an adult in good health.

The rearrangement links TRBV6-5 to TRBJ1-2; 12 nucleotides agree with TRBD1. CDR1 MNHEY and CDR2 SVGAGI come from the germline V gene. The CDR3 extends over 16 amino acids. J lost 8 bases, V lost 4 bases, and 11 bases had no gene match. The CDR3 coding sequence is TGTGCCAGCAGTTCAGGGACAGGGGGCTTCGGGCGAGGCTACACCTTC. Protein product: CASSSGTGGFGRGYTF.

The chain is built from TRBV27 and TRBJ2-3; D is uncertain. Germline V gene sequence: CDR1 MNHEY, CDR2 SMNVEV (reference sequence). V lost 5 bases and J lost 4, with 13 bases in between. CDR3 length: 14 amino acids. CDR3: CASSPQVGADTQYF. CDR3 in DNA: TGTGCCAGCAGTCCCCAGGTCGGCGCAGATACGCAGTATTTT.

A few counts support this clone. V usage is TRBV15 and J usage is TRBJ1-3; D gene unclear. Germline V CDR1 and CDR2: LNHNV, YYDKDF (reference sequence). The CDR3 spans 14 residues. Trimming removed 0 bases from V and 2 bases from J, with 5 bases in between. CDR3 sequence (DNA): TGTGCCACCAGCAGAGATTCGGCTGGAAACACCATATATTTT. It encodes CATSRDSAGNTIYF.

The rearrangement joins TRBV18 to TRBJ1-4; D is undetermined. The germline CDR1 and CDR2 sequences are KGHSH and LQKENI. V lost 6 bases to trimming and J lost 8 bases, with 10 bases between them. The CDR3 is 12 amino acids. The CDR3 coding sequence is TGTGCCAGCTCCCGGGCTGGGGAAAAACTGTTTTTT. Its translation is CASSRAGEKLFF. The complete variable domain, with remaining parts taken from reference TRBV18 and TRBJ1-4, reads NAGVMQNPRHLVRRRGQEARLRCSPMKGHSHVYWYRQLPEEGLKFMVYLQKENIIDESGMPKERFSAEFPKEGPSILRIQQVVRGDSAAYFCASSRAGEKLFFGSGTQLSVL.

The V call is TRBV3-1 (or the pseudogene TRBV3-2), the J call TRBJ2-7; no reliable D call. With 5 bases removed from V and 7 bases from J, the gap between germline ends came to 18 bases. This CDR3 is built from 14 residues. Looked up from germline, CDR1 is LGHDT and CDR2 is YNNKEL (reference sequence). The CDR3 nucleotides are TGTGCCAGCAGCTCTCGGACGGCTACGATGGAGCAGTACTTC. Translating it yields CASSSRTATMEQYF.

Written as DNA, the CDR3 is TGCGCCAGCAGCTTGGACAGGGCCTACGAGCAGTACTTC. Amino acids: CASSLDRAYEQYF. The J gene is TRBJ2-7, the V gene TRBV5-1; possible D gene TRBD1, 6 bases. The V gene lost 0 bases and the J gene lost 2 bases, with 6 bases spanning the gap. The CDR3 consists of 13 residues. CDR1 and CDR2 (germline): SGHRS, YFSETQ.

The chain is built from TRBV29-1 and TRBJ1-1; a possible D gene is TRBD1 (5 bases). Germline CDR1 reads SQVTM; CDR2 reads ANQGSEA. Trimming left V 2 bases short and J 4 bases short, with 14 bases between. The CDR3 is 14 residues long. The CDR3 protein is CSVESGAGVTEAFF. CDR3 DNA: TGCAGCGTTGAATCCGGGGCCGGGGTCACTGAAGCTTTCTTT.

The gene calls are TRBV21-1 and TRBJ2-1; TRBD2 reflects the table's D call only, with no check against the DNA. TRBV21-1 represents a pseudogene. The CDR3 extends over 19 amino acids. This CDR3 is CASSTRSWFTSGGYNEQFF. As DNA, the CDR3 is TGTGCCAGCAGCACAAGAAGCTGGTTCACTAGCGGGGGGTACAATGAGCAGTTCTTC.

The chain links TRBV7-2 to TRBJ2-1, with D unresolved. CDR1 and CDR2 (germline): SGHTA, FQGNSA. V lost 1 base and J lost 2, with 9 bases in between. This CDR3 has 15 residues. For the CDR3, the DNA is TGTGCCAGCAGCTTAGTAGGAACTACCTACAATGAGCAGTTCTTC. Amino acids: CASSLVGTTYNEQFF. The full variable domain, in which reference TRBV7-2 and TRBJ2-1 provide the parts outside the CDR3, is GAGVSQSPSNKVTEKGKDVELRCDPISGHTALYWYRQSLGQGLEFLIYFQGNSAPDKSGLPSDRFSAERTGGSVSTLTIQRTQQEDSAVYLCASSLVGTTYNEQFFGPGTRLTVL.

V and J are TRBV29-1 and TRBJ1-1; TRBD1 matches 7 bases. In germline, CDR1 is SQVTM, CDR2 ANQGSEA. The CDR3 has 13 amino acids. The V segment lost 5 bases and the J segment 1 base; nucleotides outside the gene matches: 4. The CDR3 nucleotides are TGCAGCGTTTTACAGGGGTGGAACACTGAAGCTTTCTTT. It codes for CSVLQGWNTEAFF. The full variable domain, in which reference TRBV29-1 and TRBJ1-1 provide the parts outside the CDR3, is SAVISQKPSRDICQRGTSLTIQCQVDSQVTMMFWYRQQPGQSLTLIATANQGSEATYESGFVIDKFPISRPNLTFSTLTVSNMSPEDSSIYLCSVLQGWNTEAFFGQGTRLTVV.

The V gene is TRBV27, the J gene TRBJ1-1; D gene unclear. The CDR3 length is 12 residues. The germline V gene has CDR1 MNHEY and CDR2 SMNVEV (reference sequence). Trimming shortened V by 8 bases and J by 3 bases, and 10 bases separated the two germline ends. The CDR3 spells CASGRSDTEAFF. The CDR3 bases are TGTGCCAGCGGCCGCTCTGACACTGAAGCTTTCTTT.

Details on this clone: At the DNA level, this CDR3 is encoded by other sequences in the same sample as well. The rearrangement joins TRBV27 to TRBJ2-1; no reliable D call. V lost 1 base, J lost 9 bases, and 4 bases lay in between. This CDR3 has 11 residues. Germline CDR1 MNHEY, CDR2 SMNVEV (reference sequence). As DNA, the CDR3 is TGTGCCAGCAGTTTATACGGTGAGCAGTTCTTC. It translates to CASSLYGEQFF.

The V gene is TRBV28, the J gene TRBJ2-7; D is uncertain. The CDR3 is 13 amino acids. Germline lookup yields CDR1 MDHEN and CDR2 SYDVKM. The V end lost 8 bases, the J end lost 2 bases, and 13 bases lay between the germline ends. This CDR3 is CASLDVATYEQYF. The DNA of the CDR3 is TGTGCCAGCCTGGATGTGGCAACCTACGAGCAGTACTTC.